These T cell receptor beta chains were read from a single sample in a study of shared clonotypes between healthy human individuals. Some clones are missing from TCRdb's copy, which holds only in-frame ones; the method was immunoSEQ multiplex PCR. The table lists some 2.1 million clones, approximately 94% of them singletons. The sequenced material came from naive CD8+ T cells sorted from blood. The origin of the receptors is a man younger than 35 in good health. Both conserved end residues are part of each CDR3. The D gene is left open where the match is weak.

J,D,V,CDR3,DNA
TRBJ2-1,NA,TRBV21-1,CASSKVIGQWGNEQFF,TGTGCCAGCAGCAAAGTGATCGGACAGTGGGGCAATGAGCAGTTCTTC
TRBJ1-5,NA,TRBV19,CASSISPQGYSNQPQHF,TGTGCCAGTAGTATATCCCCACAGGGTTATAGCAATCAGCCCCAGCATTTT
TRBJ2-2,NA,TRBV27,CASSLVSGTGELFF,TGTGCCAGCAGTTTGGTTAGCGGTACCGGGGAGCTGTTTTTT
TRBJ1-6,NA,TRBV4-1,CASSQTPSSYNSPLHF,TGCGCCAGCAGCCAGACTCCTAGCTCCTATAATTCACCCCTCCACTTT
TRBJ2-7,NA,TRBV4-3,CASSSMHSREQYF,TGCGCCAGCAGCTCAATGCACTCTAGGGAGCAGTACTTC
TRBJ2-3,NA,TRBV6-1,CASSEGQGRNTQYF,TGTGCCAGCAGTGAAGGTCAGGGGAGAAATACGCAGTATTTT
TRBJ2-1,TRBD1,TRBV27,CASSFPKGQGARREQFF,TGTGCCAGCAGTTTTCCAAAGGGACAGGGGGCGCGTCGTGAGCAGTTCTTC
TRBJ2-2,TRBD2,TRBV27,CASTSVGGANTGELFF,TGTGCCAGCACCTCGGTCGGGGGGGCTAACACCGGGGAGCTGTTTTTT
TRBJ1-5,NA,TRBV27,CASSSLGPPQPQHF,TGTGCCAGCAGTTCCTTGGGACCGCCTCAGCCCCAGCATTTT
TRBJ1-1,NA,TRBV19,CASSIGGDAEAFF,TGTGCCAGTAGTATAGGAGGGGATGCTGAAGCTTTCTTT
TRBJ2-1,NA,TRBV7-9,CASSLEQGPDNEQFF,TGTGCCAGCAGCTTAGAACAGGGCCCCGACAATGAGCAGTTCTTC
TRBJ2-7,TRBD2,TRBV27,CASSGVAGGYEQYF,TGTGCCAGCAGTGGGGTAGCGGGAGGCTACGAGCAGTACTTC
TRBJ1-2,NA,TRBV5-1,CASSLPEGDYGYTF,TGCGCCAGCAGCTTACCGGAGGGGGACTATGGCTACACCTTC
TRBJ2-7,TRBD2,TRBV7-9,CASSPPGGARSEQYF,TGTGCCAGCAGCCCACCGGGAGGGGCCCGCTCCGAGCAGTACTTC
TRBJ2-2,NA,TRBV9,CASSVVSGELFF,TGTGCCAGCAGCGTAGTGAGCGGGGAGCTGTTTTTT
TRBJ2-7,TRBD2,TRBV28,CASSLYTSGGAEEQYF,TGTGCCAGCAGTTTATACACTAGCGGGGGGGCGGAAGAGCAGTACTTC
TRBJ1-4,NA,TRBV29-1,CSARGTPGNEKLFF,TGCAGCGCCCGAGGGACTCCCGGAAATGAAAAACTGTTTTTT
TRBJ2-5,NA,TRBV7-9,CASSFRGGREETQYF,TGTGCCAGCAGCTTTAGGGGGGGCCGCGAAGAGACCCAGTACTTC
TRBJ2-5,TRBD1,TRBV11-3,CASSLGSVGTDQETQYF,TGTGCCAGCAGCTTAGGTTCCGTCGGGACAGACCAAGAGACCCAGTACTTC
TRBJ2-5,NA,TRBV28,CASSTTTGAHQETQYF,TGTGCCAGCAGTACCACGACAGGTGCCCACCAAGAGACCCAGTACTTC
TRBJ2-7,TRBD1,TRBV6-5,CASSYSTGETTYEQYF,TGTGCCAGCAGTTACTCGACAGGGGAGACTACGTACGAGCAGTACTTC
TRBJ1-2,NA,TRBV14,CASSQQTGPYGYTF,TGTGCCAGCAGCCAACAGACAGGCCCCTATGGCTACACCTTC
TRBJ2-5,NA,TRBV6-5,CASSYGGSLQETQYF,TGTGCCAGCAGTTACGGGGGCAGCCTCCAAGAGACCCAGTACTTC
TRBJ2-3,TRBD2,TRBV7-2,CASSHSGGTTDTQYF,TGTGCCAGCAGCCATAGCGGGGGAACCACAGATACGCAGTATTTT
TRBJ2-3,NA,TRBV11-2,CASSLDSYLDTQYF,TGTGCCAGCAGCTTAGACTCGTACTTGGATACGCAGTATTTT
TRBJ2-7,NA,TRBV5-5,CASSLGTDSDEQYF,TGTGCCAGCAGCTTGGGGACAGATAGCGACGAGCAGTACTTC
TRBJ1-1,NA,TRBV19,CASRPTLNTEAFF,TGTGCCAGTAGGCCGACCTTGAACACTGAAGCTTTCTTT
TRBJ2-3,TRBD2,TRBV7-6,CASSYTSGGPDTQYF,TGTGCCAGCAGCTATACTAGCGGGGGTCCAGATACGCAGTATTTT
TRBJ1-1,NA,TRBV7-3,CASSLTPHLPEAFF,TGTGCCAGCAGCTTAACGCCACATCTCCCTGAAGCTTTCTTT
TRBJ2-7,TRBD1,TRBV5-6,CASSFGTDRGGYEQYF,TGTGCCAGCAGCTTCGGGACCGACAGGGGCGGCTACGAGCAGTACTTC
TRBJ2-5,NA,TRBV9,CASSVAGGEETQYF,TGTGCCAGCAGCGTAGCCGGGGGAGAAGAGACCCAGTACTTC
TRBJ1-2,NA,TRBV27,CASSLGGAAYGYTF,TGTGCCAGCAGTTTAGGGGGGGCGGCCTATGGCTACACCTTC